The text below deals with one T cell receptor (beta chain). Antigen unknown. Primers used in a second PCR of roughly 7 to 12 cycles were a sample-barcoded 5' primer and a J-beta primer mix. TCRdb analysed the 5' RACE reads with MiXCR anew, one entry per CDR3 protein. The data show fewer than 700,000 distinct CDR3 sequences, approximately 40% seen once. The sample is drawn from a study of blood T cells in healthy people across ages. Turning to the study itself: Using template switching, researchers captured about one barcoded beta molecule for each two T cells. Study observations and caveats: Both higher diversity and more naive CD4+ cells marked long-lived donors when set against aged donors.

Trimming shortened V by 4 bases and J by 2 bases, and 4 bases separated the two germline ends. Germline-derived CDR1 and CDR2 are MNHNS and SASEGT. This CDR3 has 12 amino acids. This chain joins TRBV6-1 and TRBJ2-3; D not certain. The specimen sequenced was blood. This sequence originates from an older man in good health. CDR3 DNA: TGTGCCAGCAGTGGAAACACAGATACGCAGTATTTT. It encodes CASSGNTDTQYF.